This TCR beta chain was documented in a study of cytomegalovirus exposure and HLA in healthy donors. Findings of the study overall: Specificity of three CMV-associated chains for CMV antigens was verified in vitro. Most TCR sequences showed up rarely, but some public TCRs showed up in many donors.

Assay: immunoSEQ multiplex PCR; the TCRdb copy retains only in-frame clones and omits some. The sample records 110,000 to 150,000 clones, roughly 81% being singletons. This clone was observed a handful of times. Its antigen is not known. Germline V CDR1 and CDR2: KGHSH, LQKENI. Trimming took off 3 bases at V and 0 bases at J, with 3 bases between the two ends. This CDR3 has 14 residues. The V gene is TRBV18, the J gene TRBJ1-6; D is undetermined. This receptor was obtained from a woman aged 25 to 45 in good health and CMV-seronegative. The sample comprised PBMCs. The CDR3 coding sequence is TGTGCCAGCTCACCGAGCTCCTATAATTCACCCCTCCACTTT. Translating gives CASSPSSYNSPLHF.